These 6 T cell receptor beta chains were sequenced from one sample in a study of Ad26.COV2.S vaccination and SARS-CoV-2 variants. As for treatment: 15 to 20 received Ad26.COV2.S at low or high dose, single or two shots; several received placebo; per-sample allocation not given. Day 63 after the first vaccine or placebo injection was the time point for sampling. Only in-frame clones appear in the TCRdb table, and some are missing; sequencing was by immunoSEQ multiplex PCR. Seen here are around 450,000 clones, roughly nine tenths observed once, and the top ten hold approximately 1.7%. The sample in question was peripheral blood, obtained in a trial of Ad26.COV2.S vaccine versus placebo. The receptors were sampled from a person aged 18-60 years who received the Ad26.COV2.S COVID-19 vaccine or a placebo.

As DNA, the CDR3 is TGCGCCAGCAGCCCAGCCGGGACGACGCATGATGAGCAGTTCTTC. It yields the protein CASSPAGTTHDEQFF. The chain combines TRBV5-1 with TRBJ2-1, with D possibly called TRBD1 or TRBD2 (5 bases each). This CDR3 region has 15 residues. V lost 4 bases, J lost 8 bases, and 19 bases lay in between. Germline CDR1 reads SGHRS; CDR2 reads YFSETQ. Complete variable domain (other parts from reference TRBV5-1 and TRBJ2-1): KAGVTQTPRYLIKTRGQQVTLSCSPISGHRSVSWYQQTPGQGLQFLFEYFSETQRNKGNFPGRFSGRQFSNSRSEMNVSTLELGDSALYLCASSPAGTTHDEQFFGPGTRLTVL.

The chain uses TRBV4-2 and TRBJ1-4, with D unclear. The CDR3 totals 14 residues. Germline-derived CDR1 and CDR2 are LGHNA and YNFKEQ. The V end lost 0 bases, the J end lost 6 bases, and 8 bases lay between the germline ends. The CDR3 sequence is CASSQDLVDEKLFF. DNA of the CDR3: TGTGCCAGCAGCCAAGATCTCGTAGATGAAAAACTGTTTTTT.

The chain couples TRBV7-3 to TRBJ2-1, with TRBD2 matching 7 bases. The CDR3 is made up of 17 amino acids. V lost 5 bases and J lost 8; bases outside the gene matches: 18. Germline V gene sequence: CDR1 SGHTA, CDR2 FQGTGA. CDR3 sequence: CASSANPRGRAIDEQFF. For the CDR3, the DNA is TGTGCCAGCAGCGCCAACCCTCGAGGGAGGGCCATAGATGAGCAGTTCTTC.

CDR3 sequence (DNA): TGTGCCAGCAGTGAACCGCTTCAGGGGGCCGGTGGCTACACCTTC. It codes for CASSEPLQGAGGYTF. This chain links TRBV6-1 with TRBJ1-2; 8 nucleotides agree with TRBD1. From germline, CDR1 is MNHNS and CDR2 SASEGT. Unmatched junction bases numbered 9, after V lost 2 bases and J lost 7 bases. The CDR3 sequence is 15 residues long.

Only a few counts were recorded for this clone. The chain is built from TRBV13 and TRBJ1-1; 8 bases are a match to TRBD1. V lost 5 bases and J lost 11; bases outside the gene matches: 7. The germline gives CDR1 PRHDT, CDR2 FYEKMQ (reference sequence). This CDR3 region has 12 residues. Written as DNA, the CDR3 is TGTGCCAGCAGCCCGGGACAGGTTACGGCTTTCTTT. It specifies CASSPGQVTAFF.

The chain has TRBV9 and TRBJ2-3; TRBD2 matches 8 bases. The CDR3 runs to 16 residues. V trimming: 1 base; J trimming: 4 bases; junction bases outside the gene matches: 8. Germline CDR1 reads SGDLS; CDR2 reads YYNGEE. CDR3 loop: CASSVSGSLDADTQYF. CDR3 sequence (DNA): TGTGCCAGCAGCGTAAGCGGGAGCTTGGACGCAGATACGCAGTATTTT.